Each of the 10 T cell receptor beta chains below was sequenced from the same sample in a study of blood T cell repertoires in COVID-19. Sequencing was performed with immunoSEQ multiplex PCR; in TCRdb, only in-frame clones are kept and a portion is missing. The sample yields around 500,000 clones, 85% to 90% seen once. Input material: PBMCs or T cells enriched from blood (not recorded which). All receptors come from a woman aged 40 to 50 who had recovered from COVID-19.

V usage is TRBV3-1 (or the pseudogene TRBV3-2) and J usage is TRBJ2-3; 9 bases are a match to TRBD2. The CDR3 contains 16 residues. The germline CDR1 and CDR2 sequences are LGHDT and YNNKEL (reference sequence). The ends lost 4 bases at V and 4 bases at J; junction bases unmatched: 9. The CDR3 loop is CASSPDEREAPDTQYF. The CDR3 DNA reads as TGTGCCAGCAGCCCCGATGAGCGGGAGGCTCCAGATACGCAGTATTTT.

The V and J genes are TRBV6-2 or TRBV6-3 and TRBJ2-3; D unclear. V lost 6 bases, J lost 4 bases, and 11 bases lay in between. The V gene's germline CDR1 is MNHEY and CDR2 SVGEGT. The CDR3 is 13 amino acids. The CDR3 reads CASSPRSPDTQYF. CDR3 DNA: TGTGCCAGCAGCCCCCGTTCCCCAGATACGCAGTATTTT.

This clone was seen a single time. The chain has TRBV9 and TRBJ1-2; 8 bases map to TRBD1. Germline assignment: CDR1 SGDLS and CDR2 YYNGEE. Trimming cost V 3 bases and J 0 bases; bases outside gene matches: 4. This CDR3 region has 15 residues. CDR3 sequence (DNA): TGTGCCAGCAGCGATGGGACAGGAGCTAACTATGGCTACACCTTC. Translating it yields CASSDGTGANYGYTF. Looking up the rest from reference TRBV9 and TRBJ1-2 gives the full variable domain: DSGVTQTPKHLITATGQRVTLRCSPRSGDLSVYWYQQSLDQGLQFLIQYYNGEERAKGNILERFSAQQFPDLHSELNLSSLELGDSALYFCASSDGTGANYGYTFGSGTRLTVV.

The chain joins TRBV14 to TRBJ1-1; D is uncertain. This CDR3 comprises 13 residues. Between the trimmed V and J ends, which lost 2 bases and 3 bases, there was a span of 7 bases. Germline values: CDR1 SGHDN, CDR2 FVKESK. The CDR3 DNA is TGTGCCAGCAGCCAAAGGAGGCACACTGAAGCTTTCTTT. This sequence encodes CASSQRRHTEAFF.

V is TRBV6-2 or TRBV6-3 and J is TRBJ2-7, with 12 positions matching TRBD2. Germline V CDR1 and CDR2: MNHEY, SVGEGT. Germline trimming cut 6 bases from V and 5 bases from J; bases unmatched to any gene: 8. CDR3 length: 15 amino acids. The CDR3 sequence is CASRYPTSGSHEQYF. The CDR3 nucleotides read TGTGCCAGCAGGTACCCGACTAGCGGGAGCCACGAGCAGTACTTC.

The CDR3 DNA reads as TGTGCCAGCAGTGAGTCGGGGTTTGACGGGCAGTACTTC. Translation: CASSESGFDGQYF. This sequence joins TRBV25-1 and TRBJ2-7, with D perhaps matching TRBD2 (5 bases). Trimming left V 3 bases short and J 9 bases short, with 15 bases between. The CDR3 is 13 amino acids. Germline V lookup: CDR1 MGHDK, CDR2 SYGVNS.

This clone was detected once. The V and J genes are TRBV21-1 and TRBJ2-7; the table gives TRBD1 as D, unverified against the DNA. TRBV21-1 represents a pseudogene. CDR3 size: 16 residues. This CDR3 reads CASSNWGTDTAREQYF. DNA of the CDR3: TGTGCCAGCAGCAATTGGGGGACAGACACGGCGAGGGAGCAGTACTTC.

The chain combines TRBV29-1 with TRBJ2-1; 11 nucleotides line up with TRBD2. Germline assignment: CDR1 SQVTM and CDR2 ANQGSEA. CDR3 length: 17 residues. V lost 7 bases and J lost 7; bases outside the gene matches: 18. The CDR3 loop is CSAPPPVTSGRGNEQFF. The CDR3 DNA is TGCAGCGCCCCCCCACCGGTCACTAGCGGGAGAGGTAATGAGCAGTTCTTC.

The gene calls are TRBV5-1 and TRBJ2-3; TRBD2 is a possible D gene (6 bases). Germline V gene sequence: CDR1 SGHRS, CDR2 YFSETQ. Trimming cost V 0 bases and J 2 bases, with 13 bases left between them. The CDR3 extends over 16 amino acids. CDR3 loop: CASSLVVGGPTDTQYF. DNA of the CDR3: TGCGCCAGCAGCTTGGTAGTGGGGGGTCCCACAGATACGCAGTATTTT.

The gene calls are TRBV2 and TRBJ2-3; D gene unclear. The germline gives CDR1 SNHLY, CDR2 FYNNEI. The CDR3 loop spans 11 amino acids. The V end lost 5 bases, the J end lost 5 bases, and 5 bases lay between the germline ends. CDR3 in amino acids: CASSTVDTQYF. In nucleotides, the CDR3 is TGTGCCAGCAGTACGGTAGATACGCAGTATTTT.